This entry lists 8 T cell receptor beta chains sequenced from one sample in a study of blood T cell repertoires in COVID-19. The assay was immunoSEQ multiplex PCR, and TCRdb's table has in-frame clones only and misses some. The profile shows about 270,000 clones, 88% of them singletons. Sample: PBMCs or T cells enriched from blood (not recorded which). Receptors were obtained from a woman aged 55 to 70 in a cohort exposed to, infected with or recovered from COVID-19 (not recorded which).

The gene calls are TRBV7-3 and TRBJ2-2, with TRBD2 matching over 14 bases. The CDR3 length is 16 residues. Unmatched junction bases numbered 3, after V lost 5 bases and J lost 4 bases. Germline V gene lookup returns CDR1 SGHTA and CDR2 FQGTGA. The CDR3 DNA sequence: TGTGCCAGCAGCCCGACTAGCGGGAGGGCCACCGGGGAGCTGTTTTTT. This translates into CASSPTSGRATGELFF.

The V gene is TRBV28, the J gene TRBJ1-6; D uncertain. Deletions cut 5 bases from V and 4 bases from J, with 9 bases between. Germline V gives CDR1 MDHEN, CDR2 SYDVKM. The CDR3 sequence is 14 residues long. The CDR3 here is CASSPRTYNSPLHF. The CDR3 DNA is TGTGCCAGCAGTCCGAGGACTTATAATTCACCCCTCCACTTT.

The V and J genes are TRBV28 and TRBJ2-1; 12 bases map to TRBD2. J was trimmed by 6 bases and V by 6 bases; bases with no gene match: 12. CDR3 length: 17 amino acids. Germline loops: CDR1 MDHEN, CDR2 SYDVKM. CDR3 nucleotide sequence: TGTGCCAGCAGCATAGGACTAGCGGGACAAGGGACCAATGAGCAGTTCTTC. Encoded protein: CASSIGLAGQGTNEQFF.

The V gene is TRBV25-1, the J gene TRBJ2-7; D remains ambiguous. Germline CDR1 is MGHDK and CDR2 is SYGVNS. V lost 4 bases and J 2 bases, leaving 12 bases between the germline ends. The CDR3 covers 14 residues. The CDR3 spells CASSGLVTTYEQYF. CDR3 in DNA: TGTGCCAGCAGTGGTCTCGTAACTACCTACGAGCAGTACTTC.

V and J are TRBV7-2 and TRBJ1-3; tentative D call: TRBD1 (5 bases). Trimming took 1 base from V and 2 from J, leaving 9 bases between them. CDR3 length equals 15 residues. Germline loops: CDR1 SGHTA, CDR2 FQGNSA. Written as DNA, the CDR3 is TGTGCCAGCAGCTTAGGATTCAGGGCTGGAAACACCATATATTTT. It translates to CASSLGFRAGNTIYF.

As regards this clone: Different DNA sequences within this sample yield the same CDR3. The V gene is TRBV28, the J gene TRBJ1-5; D not resolved. The CDR3 spans 13 residues. V lost 5 bases and J lost 0, with 5 bases in between. Looked up from germline, CDR1 is MDHEN and CDR2 is SYDVKM. The CDR3 DNA is TGTGCCAGCAGTAGAGATAGCAATCAGCCCCAGCATTTT. This codes for CASSRDSNQPQHF.

The V and J genes are TRBV5-1 and TRBJ2-1; 7 bases are a match to TRBD1. CDR3 length equals 16 residues. V gave up 4 bases and J gave up 7 bases; unmatched junction bases: 14. Germline-derived CDR1 and CDR2 are SGHRS and YFSETQ. This CDR3 is CASSPSLLTGQNEQFF. CDR3 in DNA: TGCGCCAGCAGCCCCTCCCTCCTGACAGGGCAGAATGAGCAGTTCTTC.

The rearrangement links TRBV2 to TRBJ1-5; D unclear. Trimming pared 5 bases from V and 3 bases from J, leaving 11 bases between. Germline V CDR1 and CDR2: SNHLY, FYNNEI. This CDR3 has 14 amino acids. In nucleotides, the CDR3 is TGTGCCAGCAGTCTTACACGAAACAATCAGCCCCAGCATTTT. Its protein product is CASSLTRNNQPQHF.